Below are 30 T cell receptor beta chains sequenced from a single sample in a study of blood T cell repertoires in COVID-19. TCRdb's table, derived via immunoSEQ multiplex PCR, lists solely in-frame clones and lacks some. The table lists fewer than 110,000 clones, around 90% of them singletons, with roughly 15% in the top ten. The sequenced material came from peripheral blood. These receptors came from a woman aged 80 or over in a cohort sampled during active COVID-19.

V gene TRBV28 combines with J gene TRBJ2-3; TRBD1 is a possible D gene (5 bases). V was clipped by 3 bases and J by 6 bases, with 13 bases between them. This CDR3 is built from 14 residues. Per the germline V gene, CDR1 is MDHEN and CDR2 is SYDVKM. The chain's CDR3 is CASSLGLQVDTQYF. The CDR3 DNA is TGTGCCAGCAGTTTGGGGCTTCAGGTCGATACGCAGTATTTT.

The rearrangement uses TRBV11-2 and TRBJ2-1; TRBD1 is a possible D gene (5 bases). V shed 2 bases and J shed 0 bases, with 8 bases lying between them. Germline loops: CDR1 SGHAT, CDR2 FQNNGV. CDR3 length: 15 amino acids. CDR3 coding DNA: TGTGCCAGCAGCTTATCCGGACACTCCTACAATGAGCAGTTCTTC. This encodes CASSLSGHSYNEQFF. Complete variable domain (other parts from reference TRBV11-2 and TRBJ2-1): EAGVAQSPRYKIIEKRQSVAFWCNPISGHATLYWYQQILGQGPKLLIQFQNNGVVDDSQLPKDRFSAERLKGVDSTLKIQPAKLEDSAVYLCASSLSGHSYNEQFFGPGTRLTVL.

This clone was detected once. The chain carries TRBV27 and TRBJ1-1; TRBD1 aligns across 9 bases. Per germline, CDR1 MNHEY and CDR2 SMNVEV (reference sequence). V dropped 5 bases and J dropped 1; count of bases not matched to a gene: 8. CDR3 length equals 16 residues. CDR3 bases: TGTGCCAGCAGTCCCCAGGGGACAGGGTGGAACACTGAAGCTTTCTTT. The encoded protein is CASSPQGTGWNTEAFF.

The rearrangement joins TRBV6-5 to TRBJ2-5; D unclear. This CDR3 has 14 amino acids. The V gene's germline CDR1 is MNHEY and CDR2 SVGAGI. The V gene lost 1 base and the J gene lost 4 bases, with 10 bases spanning the gap. CDR3 bases: TGTGCCAGCAGTTACTACCCAACTACAGAGACCCAGTACTTC. Translation gives CASSYYPTTETQYF.

Worth noting for this clone: Its ends do not fully match the called genes, so a read error is possible. Other DNA sequences of this sample code for an identical CDR3. The rearrangement links TRBV10-3 to TRBJ2-1, with 7 bases aligning to TRBD2. The CDR3 length is 14 residues. Germline V gene data show CDR1 as ENHRY and CDR2 as SYGVKD. In nucleotides, the CDR3 is TGCGCCATCTACGGCCCCAGCGGGGACAATGAGCAGTTCTTC. This codes for CAIYGPSGDNEQFF.

The rearrangement uses TRBV19 and TRBJ2-3; no firm D call. Germline CDR1 LNHDA, CDR2 SQIVND (reference sequence). The ends were cut back, 9 bases at V and 2 bases at J, with 12 bases in the middle. CDR3 length: 13 amino acids. CDR3 sequence: CASSSADTDTQYF. The CDR3 nucleotides are TGTGCCAGCTCCTCGGCGGACACAGATACGCAGTATTTT. Full variable domain (remainder filled in from reference TRBV19 and TRBJ2-3): DGGITQSPKYLFRKEGQNVTLSCEQNLNHDAMYWYRQDPGQGLRLIYYSQIVNDFQKGDIAEGYSVSREKKESFPLTVTSAQKNPTAFYLCASSSADTDTQYFGPGTRLTVL.

The CDR3 DNA is TGTGCCACCAGTGACCCTACTGACAGGGAAGGTCAAGAGACCCAGTACTTC. Protein product: CATSDPTDREGQETQYF. The V and J genes are TRBV24-1 and TRBJ2-5, with 7 bases lining up with TRBD1. This CDR3 is 17 amino acids long. V gave up 4 bases and J gave up 2 bases; unmatched junction bases: 12. Germline V gives CDR1 KGHDR, CDR2 SFDVKD.

This clone was seen a few times. The chain employs TRBV7-3 and TRBJ1-1; tentatively, D is TRBD1 (5 bases). CDR3 length: 14 residues. Deletions cut 6 bases from V and 1 base from J, with 12 bases between. From germline, CDR1 is SGHTA and CDR2 FQGTGA. CDR3 loop: CASRGTAGNTEAFF. The CDR3 coding sequence is TGTGCCAGCAGGGGGACTGCGGGGAACACTGAAGCTTTCTTT. The whole variable domain, filled in from reference TRBV7-3 and TRBJ1-1, reads GAGVSQTPSNKVTEKGKYVELRCDPISGHTALYWYRQSLGQGPEFLIYFQGTGAADDSGLPNDRFFAVRPEGSVSTLKIQRTERGDSAVYLCASRGTAGNTEAFFGQGTRLTVV.

The chain is built from TRBV5-1 and TRBJ2-7; 8 nucleotides match TRBD1. Germline lookup yields CDR1 SGHRS and CDR2 YFSETQ. This CDR3 region has 15 residues. V lost 5 bases and J lost 2; bases outside the gene matches: 9. CDR3 sequence (DNA): TGCGCCAGCAGTCTCTCAGGGACAGGAGCCTACGAGCAGTACTTC. It translates to CASSLSGTGAYEQYF.

The genes are TRBV5-5 and TRBJ2-3; D might be TRBD1 (6 bases). There are 15 residues in the CDR3. Germline lookup yields CDR1 SGHKS and CDR2 YYEKEE (reference sequence). Between the trimmed V and J ends, which lost 0 bases and 3 bases, there was a span of 11 bases. The CDR3 DNA sequence: TGTGCCAGCAGCTTGGGGGGGCTAGTGACAGATACGCAGTATTTT. It yields the protein CASSLGGLVTDTQYF.

The chain is built from TRBV28 and TRBJ2-2; TRBD1 aligns across 12 bases. Germline V gene data show CDR1 as MDHEN and CDR2 as SYDVKM. The CDR3 runs 17 residues. J gave up 4 bases and V 5 bases, and 8 bases lay outside the gene matches. The CDR3 sequence is CASSKGDRGRGTGELFF. CDR3 nucleotides: TGTGCCAGCAGTAAGGGGGACAGGGGGCGAGGCACCGGGGAGCTGTTTTTT.

The chain is built from TRBV4-1 and TRBJ2-7, with 9 bases lining up with TRBD1. Trimming took 1 base from V and 2 from J; bases not matched to a gene: 3. The CDR3 runs to 15 residues. CDR1 is MGHRA, CDR2 YSYEKL, per germline. This CDR3 reads CASSQGQGVAYEQYF. In DNA form, the CDR3 reads TGCGCCAGCAGCCAAGGACAGGGGGTTGCCTACGAGCAGTACTTC.

The chain has TRBV19 and TRBJ2-3, with 11 bases lining up with TRBD2. Germline CDR1 LNHDA, CDR2 SQIVND (reference sequence). The trim removed 3 bases at V and 2 bases at J, leaving 1 base unmatched. This CDR3 spans 15 amino acids. The CDR3 here is CASSMGLAVTDTQYF. The CDR3 DNA reads as TGTGCCAGTAGTATGGGACTAGCGGTCACAGATACGCAGTATTTT.

This chain joins TRBV27 and TRBJ1-5; D is unclear. Germline CDR1 is MNHEY and CDR2 is SMNVEV (reference sequence). The CDR3 covers 11 residues. V lost 4 bases to trimming and J lost 7 bases, with 5 bases between them. The CDR3 sequence is CASSSQQPQHF. For the CDR3, the DNA is TGTGCCAGCAGTTCCCAGCAGCCCCAGCATTTT.

The genes are TRBV28 and TRBJ1-2; 10 bases match TRBD1. V dropped 3 bases and J dropped 6; count of bases not matched to a gene: 7. CDR3 size: 15 residues. The germline V gene has CDR1 MDHEN and CDR2 SYDVKM. The CDR3 is CASSFSSGQGDGYTF. CDR3 DNA sequence: TGTGCCAGCAGTTTTTCTTCAGGACAGGGGGATGGCTACACCTTC.

The chain combines TRBV20-1 with TRBJ1-2, with D possibly being TRBD1 (5 bases). The CDR3 contains 11 residues. Trimming removed 5 bases from V and 7 bases from J, with 11 bases in between. Per germline, CDR1 DFQATT and CDR2 SNEGSKA (reference sequence). The CDR3 sequence: CSASGLSGYTF. CDR3 DNA sequence: TGCAGTGCTTCAGGGCTAAGTGGCTACACCTTC.

Concerning this clone: Distinct nucleotide sequences in the sample also encode this CDR3. The chain joins TRBV24-1 to TRBJ1-4; TRBD1 agrees at 10 bases. Germline-derived CDR1 and CDR2 are KGHDR and SFDVKD. The CDR3 covers 16 residues. V gave up 4 bases and J gave up 4 bases; unmatched junction bases: 5. The CDR3 reads CATSDRQGAGNEKLFF. As DNA, the CDR3 is TGTGCCACCAGTGACAGACAGGGGGCAGGTAATGAAAAACTGTTTTTT.

This chain joins TRBV30 and TRBJ1-4; the match to TRBD1 covers 8 bases. CDR3 length: 21 amino acids. J was trimmed by 3 bases and V by 2 bases; bases with no gene match: 23. CDR1 and CDR2 (germline): GTSNPN, SVGIG (reference sequence). The CDR3 region has the DNA TGTGCCTGGAGTCTACCATTATCTACAGGGACAGGCGGTAGGCCTAATGAAAAACTGTTTTTT. This encodes CAWSLPLSTGTGGRPNEKLFF.

The V and J genes are TRBV5-6 and TRBJ2-5; 10 nucleotides agree with TRBD2. The V gene end was trimmed by 4 bases and the J gene end by 1 base; junction bases not matched to a gene: 13. The CDR3 runs to 18 residues. Germline V gene lookup returns CDR1 SGHDT and CDR2 YYEEEE. In DNA, the CDR3 is TGTGCCAGCAGCCCCCCCCTCGGGTCTAGCGGGGGCCAAGAGACCCAGTACTTC. This translates into CASSPPLGSSGGQETQYF.

The chain links TRBV7-8 to TRBJ1-1; D call uncertain. CDR1 is SGHVS and CDR2 is FQNEAQ in the germline V gene. The CDR3 is 13 amino acids. V lost 6 bases to trimming and J lost 4 bases, with 12 bases between them. CDR3 nucleotides: TGTGCCAGCAGTCTCTGGGAGGCCACTGAAGCTTTCTTT. Translation: CASSLWEATEAFF.

V usage is TRBV7-2 and J usage is TRBJ1-1, with D uncertain. This CDR3 is 13 amino acids long. Germline loops: CDR1 SGHTA, CDR2 FQGNSA. With 7 bases removed from V and 0 bases from J, the gap between germline ends came to 9 bases. CDR3 loop: CASNLQVNTEAFF. CDR3 nucleotide sequence: TGTGCCAGCAATCTCCAGGTGAACACTGAAGCTTTCTTT.

The chain joins TRBV9 to TRBJ2-2; TRBD1 might be the D (6 bases). Trimming stripped 0 bases from V and 13 bases from J, with 22 bases between. The V gene's germline CDR1 is SGDLS and CDR2 YYNGEE. The CDR3 is 16 residues long. The CDR3 DNA reads as TGTGCCAGCAGCGTAGCAGGACAGACGAACACCTGGGGGCTGTTTTTT. Amino acid sequence: CASSVAGQTNTWGLFF.

The table lists this clone with a few counts. The chain is built from TRBV6-4 and TRBJ1-6; weak D call: TRBD1 (6 bases). This CDR3 region has 14 residues. V gave up 6 bases and J gave up 7 bases, with 13 bases separating them. Germline V gene lookup returns CDR1 MRHNA and CDR2 SNTAGT. The chain's CDR3 is CASRGGGSNSPLHF. Here the CDR3 DNA reads TGTGCCAGCAGGGGAGGGGGATCCAATTCACCCCTCCACTTT.

The chain employs TRBV24-1 and TRBJ2-3, with 15 bases matching TRBD2. The CDR3 consists of 17 residues. CDR1 KGHDR and CDR2 SFDVKD come from the germline V gene. With 3 bases clipped from V and 2 bases from J, the junction kept 2 bases outside the gene matches. The CDR3 here is CATSDRTSGGDTDTQYF. The CDR3 bases are TGTGCCACCAGTGATCGGACTAGCGGGGGGGACACAGATACGCAGTATTTT.

As concerns this clone: A read error may produce the germline difference seen at one junction end. This chain links TRBV3-1 (or the pseudogene TRBV3-2) with TRBJ1-1; 7 positions agree with TRBD1. The CDR3 spans 13 residues. Germline assignment: CDR1 LGHDT and CDR2 YNNKEL (reference sequence). Here the CDR3 reads CAGSPLTGREAFF. The CDR3 DNA reads TGTGCCGGCAGCCCGTTGACAGGGCGGGAAGCTTTCTTT.

The chain joins TRBV19 to TRBJ2-1; TRBD1 matches 9 bases. The CDR3 is made up of 15 amino acids. V was clipped by 5 bases and J by 9 bases; unmatched bases: 11. Germline lookup yields CDR1 LNHDA and CDR2 SQIVND (reference sequence). CDR3 in amino acids: CASSRTGTGSGEQFF. CDR3 DNA sequence: TGTGCCAGTAGTCGCACCGGGACAGGGTCTGGTGAGCAGTTCTTC.

The chain links TRBV29-1 to TRBJ2-7; TRBD1 might be the D (5 bases). Trimming cost V 5 bases and J 4 bases, with 15 bases left between them. The CDR3 has 13 residues. CDR1 SQVTM and CDR2 ANQGSEA come from the germline V gene. The CDR3 bases are TGCAGCGTTTTAGGTCAGGGCGGTTACGAGCAGTACTTC. This sequence encodes CSVLGQGGYEQYF.

This clone was picked up a small number of times. The chain is built from TRBV10-2 and TRBJ1-1; D call uncertain. V was shortened by 3 bases and J by 5 bases, with 4 bases between the two germline ends. Germline-derived CDR1 and CDR2 are WSHSY and SAAADI. The CDR3 consists of 11 residues. In DNA form, the CDR3 reads TGCGCCAGCAGTGACTCGACTGAAGCTTTCTTT. It is translated as CASSDSTEAFF.

The V and J genes are TRBV7-9 and TRBJ2-1, with 8 bases matching TRBD1. CDR1 is SEHNR and CDR2 is FQNEAQ in the germline V gene (reference sequence). V gave up 1 base and J gave up 7 bases; unmatched junction bases: 6. This CDR3 comprises 15 residues. The DNA for the CDR3 is TGTGCCAGCAGCTTAGAACAGGGGGATCTGAATGAGCAGTTCTTC. Its protein is CASSLEQGDLNEQFF.

This clone was counted a single time. Sequence at one end of the junction differs from germline and may be a read error. J is TRBJ2-1 and V is TRBV7-9; 9 bases are a match to TRBD1. The V gene's germline CDR1 is SEHNR and CDR2 FQNEAQ (reference sequence). This CDR3 has 17 residues. CDR3 DNA sequence: TGTGCCAGCAGCTGGCCACAGGGGGCGAACTCCCACAATGAGCAGTTCTTC. Protein sequence: CASSWPQGANSHNEQFF.